The 18 T cell receptor beta chains below all came from one sample that was sequenced in a study of cytomegalovirus exposure and HLA in healthy donors. This PCR relied on a set of 60 Vbeta primers and 13 Jbeta primers. Some clones are missing from TCRdb's copy, which holds only in-frame ones; the method was immunoSEQ multiplex PCR. Seen here are approximately 180,000 clones, over 60% observed once, and the top ten hold 6.3%. The specimen sequenced was PBMCs. These receptors were taken from a man aged 40-49 years in good health and CMV-seropositive.

The chain links TRBV30 to TRBJ2-3; TRBD2 matches at 14 bases. From germline, CDR1 is GTSNPN and CDR2 SVGIG (reference sequence). The CDR3 loop spans 17 amino acids. The V gene end was trimmed by 2 bases and the J gene end by 2 bases; junction bases not matched to a gene: 6. CDR3 sequence: CAWSSPGLAGDTDTQYF. Here the CDR3 DNA reads TGTGCCTGGAGTTCTCCGGGACTAGCGGGAGACACAGATACGCAGTATTTT.

The chain employs TRBV19 and TRBJ2-7, with 8 bases identical to TRBD2. Germline V gene data show CDR1 as LNHDA and CDR2 as SQIVND (reference sequence). This CDR3 region has 13 residues. V dropped 5 bases and J dropped 5; count of bases not matched to a gene: 5. CDR3 bases: TGTGCCAGTAGTTCCGGACTAGCCCACGAGCAGTACTTC. Translating it yields CASSSGLAHEQYF.

The rearrangement joins TRBV5-1 to TRBJ2-1; 8 bases map to TRBD2. V trimming: 4 bases; J trimming: 1 base; junction bases outside the gene matches: 13. The CDR3 length is 18 residues. Germline-derived CDR1 and CDR2 are SGHRS and YFSETQ. The CDR3 DNA follows: TGCGCCAGCAGCCCCGGGACTAGTTCCGCATCATCCTACAATGAGCAGTTCTTC. Protein product: CASSPGTSSASSYNEQFF.

In its sample, this clone was seen once. The chain couples TRBV9 to TRBJ1-2; D might be TRBD1 (5 bases). The CDR3 is 14 residues long. The V end was cut by 6 bases, the J end by 5 bases, with 17 bases between. From germline, CDR1 is SGDLS and CDR2 YYNGEE. CDR3 bases: TGTGCCAGCACCGGCCAGGGCAGTATTTATGGCTACACCTTC. It specifies CASTGQGSIYGYTF.

This chain uses TRBV13 with TRBJ2-7, with 7 bases that match TRBD1. This CDR3 spans 14 amino acids. The V gene end was trimmed by 5 bases and the J gene end by 1 base; junction bases not matched to a gene: 5. Germline values: CDR1 PRHDT, CDR2 FYEKMQ (reference sequence). The CDR3 sequence: CASSLPGGSYEQYF. In DNA form, the CDR3 reads TGTGCCAGCAGCCTGCCAGGGGGTTCCTACGAGCAGTACTTC.

The chain combines TRBV29-1 with TRBJ1-6, with 8 nucleotides matching TRBD1. The CDR3 is 13 amino acids. Germline CDR1 SQVTM, CDR2 ANQGSEA. V shed 7 bases and J 5 bases; nucleotides not matched to a gene: 4. In DNA form, the CDR3 reads TGCAGCGCCCGGACAGGGAATAATTCACCCCTCCACTTT. It is translated as CSARTGNNSPLHF. The variable domain in full, with the rest retrieved from reference TRBV29-1 and TRBJ1-6, is SAVISQKPSRDICQRGTSLTIQCQVDSQVTMMFWYRQQPGQSLTLIATANQGSEATYESGFVIDKFPISRPNLTFSTLTVSNMSPEDSSIYLCSARTGNNSPLHFGNGTRLTVT.

This clone came up a few times. The J gene is TRBJ1-1, the V gene TRBV5-4; 9 bases align to TRBD1. CDR1 is SGHNT, CDR2 YYREEE, per germline (reference sequence). The J segment lost 7 bases and the V segment lost 3 bases, leaving 7 bases of the junction unmatched. The CDR3 sequence is 14 residues long. For the CDR3, the DNA is TGTGCCAGCAGCTCCCAACAGGGGGCGGTTGAAGCTTTCTTT. It translates to CASSSQQGAVEAFF.

This chain uses TRBV10-1 with TRBJ2-7; possible D gene TRBD1, 5 bases. The CDR3 is 14 residues long. In germline, CDR1 is WNHNN, CDR2 SYGVQD (reference sequence). The V end lost 0 bases, the J end lost 3 bases, and 9 bases lay between the germline ends. CDR3 nucleotide sequence: TGCGCCAGCAGTGAGTCCGCAGGGCGCTACGAGCAGTACTTC. Amino acids: CASSESAGRYEQYF.

This chain joins TRBV28 and TRBJ2-7; D not resolved. The CDR3 is 14 residues long. Per germline, CDR1 MDHEN and CDR2 SYDVKM. V shed 2 bases and J shed 5 bases, with 13 bases lying between them. The CDR3 DNA is TGTGCCAGCAGTTTACCCCCCGGAGACGACGAGCAGTACTTC. Translation: CASSLPPGDDEQYF.

This clone was found once. The CDR3 sequence is CASTLLPDRMNTEAFF. DNA of the CDR3: TGTGCCAGTACTTTACTCCCCGACAGAATGAACACTGAAGCTTTCTTT. The V gene is TRBV19, the J gene TRBJ1-1, with a possible D match to TRBD1 (5 bases). The CDR3 covers 16 residues. Germline CDR1 reads LNHDA; CDR2 reads SQIVND (reference sequence). V shed 7 bases and J shed 0 bases, with 18 bases lying between them.

V and J are TRBV6-1 and TRBJ1-2, with D possibly matching TRBD1 (6 bases). The germline gives CDR1 MNHNS, CDR2 SASEGT. The CDR3 consists of 14 residues. Trimming cost V 2 bases and J 8 bases, with 15 bases left between them. CDR3 nucleotides: TGTGCCAGCAGTGAACAGCAGGGGCTAACAGGCTACACCTTC. It specifies CASSEQQGLTGYTF.

The chain employs TRBV14 and TRBJ2-5; 14 bases are shared with TRBD2. The germline V gene encodes CDR1 SGHDN and CDR2 FVKESK. V was pared by 4 bases and J by 2 bases, with 6 bases of the junction left unmatched. CDR3 length: 17 residues. Here the CDR3 DNA reads TGTGCCAGCAGCCGGGGGACTAGCGGGAGCCTACAAGAGACCCAGTACTTC. Translating it yields CASSRGTSGSLQETQYF.

The chain couples TRBV10-3 to TRBJ1-1; TRBD1 might be the D (5 bases). The V end was cut by 10 bases, the J end by 1 base, with 13 bases between. Per germline, CDR1 ENHRY and CDR2 SYGVKD. The CDR3 covers 13 residues. Here the CDR3 reads CATNGGGNTEAFF. The CDR3 coding sequence is TGTGCCACCAACGGCGGGGGGAACACTGAAGCTTTCTTT.

The chain joins TRBV18 to TRBJ1-1, with D uncertain. The length of the CDR3 is 12 residues. The V end lost 5 bases, the J end lost 1 base, and 5 bases lay between the germline ends. Per germline, CDR1 KGHSH and CDR2 LQKENI. This CDR3 reads CASSTKNTEAFF. DNA for the CDR3: TGTGCCAGCTCAACAAAGAACACTGAAGCTTTCTTT. The variable domain in full, completed from reference TRBV18 and TRBJ1-1, reads NAGVMQNPRHLVRRRGQEARLRCSPMKGHSHVYWYRQLPEEGLKFMVYLQKENIIDESGMPKERFSAEFPKEGPSILRIQQVVRGDSAAYFCASSTKNTEAFFGQGTRLTVV.

This clone was counted once. The CDR3 reads CASSSAGTGPYGYTF. CDR3 nucleotide sequence: TGTGCCAGCAGCTCAGCTGGGACAGGGCCTTATGGCTACACCTTC. The chain recombines TRBV7-2 with TRBJ1-2, with TRBD1 matching 9 bases. After removal of 4 bases from V and 5 bases from J, the junction contained 8 bases not matched to a gene. The germline V gene encodes CDR1 SGHTA and CDR2 FQGNSA. The CDR3 loop spans 15 amino acids.

This clone was observed a few times. The rearrangement links TRBV5-1 to TRBJ2-1; 13 positions agree with TRBD2. The CDR3 sequence is 14 residues long. Germline V lookup: CDR1 SGHRS, CDR2 YFSETQ. V lost 4 bases and J lost 10; bases outside the gene matches: 5. The CDR3 DNA reads TGCGCCAGCAGCAGAGGGACTAGCGGGATCGAGCAGTTCTTC. Its translation is CASSRGTSGIEQFF. The complete variable domain, with remaining parts taken from reference TRBV5-1 and TRBJ2-1, reads KAGVTQTPRYLIKTRGQQVTLSCSPISGHRSVSWYQQTPGQGLQFLFEYFSETQRNKGNFPGRFSGRQFSNSRSEMNVSTLELGDSALYLCASSRGTSGIEQFFGPGTRLTVL.

V gene TRBV5-1 combines with J gene TRBJ2-1; weak D call: TRBD2 (6 bases). V was clipped by 4 bases and J by 1 base, with 12 bases between them. CDR3 length: 15 amino acids. The germline V gene encodes CDR1 SGHRS and CDR2 YFSETQ. CDR3 DNA: TGCGCCAGCAGCCCGGAGGCGGGATCCTACAATGAGCAGTTCTTC. It codes for CASSPEAGSYNEQFF. Drawing the rest from reference TRBV5-1 and TRBJ2-1, the complete variable domain is KAGVTQTPRYLIKTRGQQVTLSCSPISGHRSVSWYQQTPGQGLQFLFEYFSETQRNKGNFPGRFSGRQFSNSRSEMNVSTLELGDSALYLCASSPEAGSYNEQFFGPGTRLTVL.

A few counts support this clone. The chain combines TRBV4-2 with TRBJ2-1, with 10 bases that match TRBD2. Germline-derived CDR1 and CDR2 are LGHNA and YNFKEQ. The V gene end was trimmed by 4 bases and the J gene end by 7 bases; junction bases not matched to a gene: 4. The CDR3 has 14 residues. CDR3 region: CASSPMGLANEQFF. The DNA of the CDR3 is TGTGCCAGCAGCCCCATGGGACTAGCGAATGAGCAGTTCTTC.